The 19 T cell receptor beta chains below all came from one sample that was sequenced in a study of T cells in tuberculosis. Sequenced by immunoSEQ multiplex PCR; TCRdb stores in-frame clones only, minus some. The table has tens of thousands of clones, approximately 94% seen once; the top ten hold approximately 8%. The source material was PBMCs. All receptors derive from a donor aged 10 to 29 with latent tuberculosis or without tuberculosis infection.

The chain links TRBV6-1 to TRBJ1-2, with TRBD1 as a possible D gene (6 bases). The CDR3 extends over 13 amino acids. V lost 7 bases to trimming and J lost 5 bases, with 14 bases between them. CDR1 and CDR2 (germline): MNHNS, SASEGT. The CDR3 nucleotides read TGTGCCAGCAACAGGGAATTGTCGTATGGCTACACCTTC. It is translated as CASNRELSYGYTF.

The gene calls are TRBV4-1 and TRBJ2-7, with D possibly being TRBD1 (6 bases). This CDR3 contains 16 residues. The germline gives CDR1 MGHRA, CDR2 YSYEKL. V lost 2 bases and J lost 0, with 14 bases in between. CDR3 in amino acids: CASSQTDSLSSYEQYF. The CDR3, as DNA: TGCGCCAGCAGCCAAACGGACAGTCTCAGCTCCTACGAGCAGTACTTC.

V is TRBV30 and J is TRBJ1-1; 7 bases agree with TRBD1. This CDR3 region has 12 residues. Trimming cost V 2 bases and J 6 bases; bases outside gene matches: 3. Looked up from germline, CDR1 is GTSNPN and CDR2 is SVGIG (reference sequence). CDR3 nucleotide sequence: TGTGCCTGGAGTTTTACAGGGGCTGAAGCTTTCTTT. It codes for CAWSFTGAEAFF.

The chain links TRBV14 to TRBJ1-1; possibly TRBD1 for D (6 bases). The germline V and J ends were trimmed by 1 base and 6 bases, with 12 bases remaining between them. The CDR3 covers 14 residues. Germline CDR1 and CDR2: SGHDN and FVKESK. This chain's CDR3 is CASSQVAGHPEAFF. The DNA of the CDR3 is TGTGCCAGCAGCCAAGTAGCGGGACACCCTGAAGCTTTCTTT.

The chain links TRBV7-2 to TRBJ2-3; D remains ambiguous. Germline V gene lookup returns CDR1 SGHTA and CDR2 FQGNSA. V lost 1 base and J 3 bases, leaving 8 bases between the germline ends. This CDR3 spans 14 amino acids. The CDR3 region has the DNA TGTGCCAGCAGCTTAGGTGACTCGACAGATACGCAGTATTTT. Translated, it gives CASSLGDSTDTQYF.

The chain carries TRBV6-1 and TRBJ1-2; D is uncertain. The CDR3 has 12 amino acids. Germline V lookup: CDR1 MNHNS, CDR2 SASEGT. The V end was cut by 7 bases, the J end by 4 bases, with 10 bases between. The DNA for the CDR3 is TGTGCCAGCAAAGTGGCTGGCTATGGCTACACCTTC. This gives the protein CASKVAGYGYTF.

This rearrangement joins TRBV2 to TRBJ2-7; TRBD2 aligns across 7 bases. This CDR3 is built from 12 residues. CDR1 and CDR2 (germline): SNHLY, FYNNEI. The ends lost 8 bases at V and 2 bases at J; junction bases unmatched: 3. For the CDR3, the DNA is TGTGCCAGCTGCGGGGGAACCTACGAGCAGTACTTC. Residues: CASCGGTYEQYF. Variable domain in full (rest from reference TRBV2 and TRBJ2-7): EPEVTQTPSHQVTQMGQEVILRCVPISNHLYFYWYRQILGQKVEFLVSFYNNEISEKSEIFDDQFSVERPDGSNFTLKIRSTKLEDSAMYFCASCGGTYEQYFGPGTRLTVT.

The CDR3 is CASSPMQGFFEQFF. CDR3 in DNA: TGTGCCAGCAGCCCTATGCAGGGGTTTTTTGAGCAGTTCTTC. The rearrangement uses TRBV28 and TRBJ2-1; TRBD1 is a possible D gene (6 bases). Germline-derived CDR1 and CDR2 are MDHEN and SYDVKM. CDR3 length: 14 residues. The V end lost 6 bases, the J end lost 9 bases, and 18 bases lay between the germline ends.

By share, this clone counts as medium-sized (0.01 to 0.1%). The genes are TRBV6-5 and TRBJ1-1; TRBD1 might be the D (6 bases). The CDR3 sequence is 14 residues long. CDR1 is MNHEY, CDR2 SVGAGI, per germline. Trimming shortened V by 5 bases and J by 3 bases, and 13 bases separated the two germline ends. The CDR3 DNA follows: TGTGCCAGCAGTCTTCTGGGGGCTGACACTGAAGCTTTCTTT. Its translation: CASSLLGADTEAFF.

J is TRBJ2-5 and V is TRBV5-1; 7 bases agree with TRBD1. V lost 8 bases and J lost 0; bases outside the gene matches: 7. The length of the CDR3 is 14 residues. Germline CDR1 is SGHRS and CDR2 is YFSETQ. The CDR3 here is CASRPGQHQETQYF. The CDR3 coding sequence is TGCGCCAGTAGGCCGGGACAGCACCAAGAGACCCAGTACTTC. Complete variable domain (other parts from reference TRBV5-1 and TRBJ2-5): KAGVTQTPRYLIKTRGQQVTLSCSPISGHRSVSWYQQTPGQGLQFLFEYFSETQRNKGNFPGRFSGRQFSNSRSEMNVSTLELGDSALYLCASRPGQHQETQYFGPGTRLLVL.

This clone occurred once. This chain connects TRBV5-6 to TRBJ1-5; D is unclear. Germline CDR1 SGHDT, CDR2 YYEEEE. V lost 2 bases to trimming and J lost 6 bases, with 21 bases between them. The CDR3 spans 17 residues. The CDR3 region has the DNA TGTGCCAGCAGCTTAAAGCCAGGCGTCCCTGGTGGTCAGCCCCAGCATTTT. This gives the protein CASSLKPGVPGGQPQHF.

The rearrangement links TRBV29-1 to TRBJ2-2; 8 nucleotides agree with TRBD1. Per germline, CDR1 SQVTM and CDR2 ANQGSEA. V was clipped by 7 bases and J by 0 bases; unmatched bases: 7. There are 15 residues in the CDR3. In nucleotides, the CDR3 is TGCAGCGCCGGAGACAGGGGATCGAACACCGGGGAGCTGTTTTTT. Its protein is CSAGDRGSNTGELFF.

This clone was observed once. This chain joins TRBV30 and TRBJ2-7, with 7 bases lining up with TRBD1. The CDR3 spans 14 residues. The junction had 12 bases not matched to a gene; V was cut back by 4 bases and J by 6 bases. From germline, CDR1 is GTSNPN and CDR2 SVGIG (reference sequence). The CDR3 region has the DNA TGTGCCTGGAAAGGGGACAGCTCCCTTCTCGAGCAGTACTTC. Its protein is CAWKGDSSLLEQYF.

This chain uses TRBV7-3 with TRBJ2-5, with D tentatively TRBD1 (5 bases). Germline V gene data show CDR1 as SGHTA and CDR2 as FQGTGA. This CDR3 contains 13 residues. The germline V and J ends were trimmed by 4 bases and 5 bases, with 11 bases remaining between them. The CDR3 sequence: CASSSQGRETQYF. CDR3 bases: TGTGCCAGCAGCTCGCAGGGAAGGGAGACCCAGTACTTC. Drawing the rest from reference TRBV7-3 and TRBJ2-5, the complete variable domain is GAGVSQTPSNKVTEKGKYVELRCDPISGHTALYWYRQSLGQGPEFLIYFQGTGAADDSGLPNDRFFAVRPEGSVSTLKIQRTERGDSAVYLCASSSQGRETQYFGPGTRLLVL.

The CDR3 DNA follows: TGTGCCAGCCGCTCCAGGGGACAGGGAATCTACGAGCAGTACTTC. Translated, it gives CASRSRGQGIYEQYF. The V call is TRBV7-2, the J call TRBJ2-7, with 9 positions matching TRBD1. V lost 8 bases and J lost 3; bases outside the gene matches: 11. The CDR3 contains 15 residues. Germline CDR1 is SGHTA and CDR2 is FQGNSA.

The chain employs TRBV19 and TRBJ2-3; TRBD2 matches at 7 bases. The CDR3 totals 19 residues. Germline V CDR1 and CDR2: LNHDA, SQIVND (reference sequence). With V trimmed by 3 bases and J by 2 bases, 17 bases remained unmatched. CDR3 residues: CASSMKTLGGSPLTDTQYF. DNA for the CDR3: TGTGCCAGTAGTATGAAAACCTTGGGGGGGAGCCCCCTCACAGATACGCAGTATTTT.

This clone was picked up one time. J is TRBJ2-5 and V is TRBV4-3; D possibly corresponds to TRBD1 (6 bases). Germline CDR1 reads LGHNA; CDR2 reads YSLEER. The CDR3 is 16 residues long. V lost 1 base and J 2 bases, leaving 14 bases between the germline ends. In nucleotides, the CDR3 is TGCGCCAGCAGCCAAGGCTTTAATCAGGGGCAAGAGACCCAGTACTTC. It encodes CASSQGFNQGQETQYF.

The rearrangement links TRBV7-8 to TRBJ1-5, with 8 bases identical to TRBD1. This CDR3 contains 15 residues. Trimming took 2 bases from V and 6 from J; bases not matched to a gene: 6. Per germline, CDR1 SGHVS and CDR2 FQNEAQ. The CDR3 loop reads CASSLRRDRSQPQHF. CDR3 DNA: TGTGCCAGCAGCTTAAGGCGGGACAGGAGTCAGCCCCAGCATTTT.

V usage is TRBV19 and J usage is TRBJ1-5, with D maybe TRBD1 (5 bases). From germline, CDR1 is LNHDA and CDR2 SQIVND (reference sequence). CDR3 length equals 14 residues. The V end lost 5 bases, the J end lost 12 bases, and 20 bases lay between the germline ends. The CDR3 reads CASSHGTPVLVQHF. The DNA for the CDR3 is TGTGCCAGTAGTCACGGGACTCCCGTTCTGGTCCAGCATTTT.